This record looks at one T cell receptor (beta chain) sequence and its context. The data belong to a study of blood T cell repertoires in COVID-19. Authors' analysis steps: Cell counts per sample came from amplifying reference gene primers. Libraries were prepared by immunoSEQ multiplex PCR; TCRdb keeps only in-frame clonotypes and omits some of them. That table is the source of V, J and clone size, and D and trimming were worked out from the DNA. The table lists 310,000 or so clones, 80% to 90% of them singletons. The germline gives CDR1 MDHEN, CDR2 SYDVKM. Trimming took 4 bases from V and 4 from J, leaving 10 bases between them. CDR3 length: 13 amino acids.

Sequences were obtained from peripheral blood. J is TRBJ1-2 and V is TRBV28, with no clear D. The sequence was collected from a man in his fifties or sixties with active or convalescent COVID-19. The CDR3 here is CASSYTGSYGYTF. The CDR3 DNA reads as TGTGCCAGCAGTTATACGGGAAGCTATGGCTACACCTTC.